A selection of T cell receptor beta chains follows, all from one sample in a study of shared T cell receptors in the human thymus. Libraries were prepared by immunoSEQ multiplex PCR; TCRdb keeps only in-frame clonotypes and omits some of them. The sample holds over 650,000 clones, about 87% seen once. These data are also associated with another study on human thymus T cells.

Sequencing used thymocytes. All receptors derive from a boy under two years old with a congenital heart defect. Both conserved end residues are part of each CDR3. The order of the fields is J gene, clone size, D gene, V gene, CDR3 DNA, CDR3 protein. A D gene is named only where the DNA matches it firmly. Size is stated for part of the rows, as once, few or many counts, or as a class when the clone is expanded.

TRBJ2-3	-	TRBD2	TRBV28	TGTGCCAGCACCCCGACAGGGCCGAACTCGACTAGCGGGCGCGCAGATACGCAGTATTTT	CASTPTGPNSTSGRADTQYF
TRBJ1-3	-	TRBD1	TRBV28	TGTGCCAGCAGTTTATACCGGGACAGGGGGCATAACACCATATATTTT	CASSLYRDRGHNTIYF
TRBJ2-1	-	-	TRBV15	TGTGCCACCAGCAGAGTGTCTTGGTACTCTGGTGAGCAGTTCTTC	CATSRVSWYSGEQFF
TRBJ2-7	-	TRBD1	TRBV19	TGTGCCAGTAGTACCACGGGACAGGGCCACGAGCAGTACTTC	CASSTTGQGHEQYF
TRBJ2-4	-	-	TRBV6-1	TGTGCCAGCAGTGAAACAGCGGACCCCCGACGGGCCAAAAACATTCAGTACTTC	CASSETADPRRAKNIQYF
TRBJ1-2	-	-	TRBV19	TGTGCCAGTAGTATTCCGTTATCCTATTATGGCTACACCTTC	CASSIPLSYYGYTF
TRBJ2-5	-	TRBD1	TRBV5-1	TGCGCCAGCAGTCCGGGACAGGGCGAGACCCAGTACTTC	CASSPGQGETQYF
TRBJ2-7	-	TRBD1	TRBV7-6	TGTGCCAGCAGCTTGGGGGAAACAGGGGGCTACGAGCAGTACTTC	CASSLGETGGYEQYF
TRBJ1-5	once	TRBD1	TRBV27	TGTGCCAGCAGTTTAGGACAGGTTAATCAGCCCCAGCATTTT	CASSLGQVNQPQHF
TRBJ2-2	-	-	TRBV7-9	TGTGCCAGCGCGTTTGGAGTAAACACCGGGGAGCTGTTTTTT	CASAFGVNTGELFF
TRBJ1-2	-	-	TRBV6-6	TGCGCCAGCAGCACGACAGCGAACTATGGCTACACCTTC	CASSTTANYGYTF
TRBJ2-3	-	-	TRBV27	TGTGCCAGCAGTTCCAGGGTTTTCTCGTCGGTAGATACGCAGTATTTT	CASSSRVFSSVDTQYF
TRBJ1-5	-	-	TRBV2	TGTGCCAGCAGTGATTTGGGGGGACTAAATCAGCCCCAGCATTTT	CASSDLGGLNQPQHF
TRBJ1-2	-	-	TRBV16	TGTGCCAGCAGCCGGTCCCCACACAGGGCCTATTATGGCTACACCTTC	CASSRSPHRAYYGYTF
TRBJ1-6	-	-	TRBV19	TGTGCCAGTAGTAGTCAGGGTTCTGGTTCACCCCTCCACTTT	CASSSQGSGSPLHF
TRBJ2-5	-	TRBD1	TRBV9	TGTGCCAGCAGCGTCGGACAGGGGGGAGAGCAGTACTTC	CASSVGQGGEQYF
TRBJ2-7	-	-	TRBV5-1	TGCGCCAGCAGCTTCGGAGTTATCGCCAGGGGCAGCTACGAGCAGTACTTC	CASSFGVIARGSYEQYF
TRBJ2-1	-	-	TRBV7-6	TGTGCCAGCAGCTCTCTAAACCAGGGAAACAATGAGCAGTTCTTC	CASSSLNQGNNEQFF
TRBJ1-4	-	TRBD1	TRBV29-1	TGCAGCGGGATGGACAGGGGGGAGAAACTGTTTTTT	CSGMDRGEKLFF
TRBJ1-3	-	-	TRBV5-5	TGTGCCAGCAGCTTGGCCGAGGCGATTGGAAACACCATATATTTT	CASSLAEAIGNTIYF
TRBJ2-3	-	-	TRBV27	TGTGCCAGCAGTTTCGCAGATACGCAGTATTTT	CASSFADTQYF
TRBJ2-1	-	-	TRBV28	TGTGCCAGCAGTTTACGGGTGGAAAATGAGCAGTTCTTC	CASSLRVENEQFF
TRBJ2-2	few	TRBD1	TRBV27	TGTGCCAGCAGTTTATTTGACAGGGTGGGCACCGGGGAGCTGTTTTTT	CASSLFDRVGTGELFF
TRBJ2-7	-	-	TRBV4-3	TGCGCCAGCAGCCAAGATCTGGAGGACTCCTACGAGCAGTACTTC	CASSQDLEDSYEQYF
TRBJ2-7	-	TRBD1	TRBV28	TGTGCCAGCAGTCCCTGGGGTGTTGGCAGGGGGAACGAGCAGTACTTC	CASSPWGVGRGNEQYF
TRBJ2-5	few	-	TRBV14	TGTGCCAGCAGCCAAGCCTTGGACAGTCAAGAGACCCAGTACTTC	CASSQALDSQETQYF
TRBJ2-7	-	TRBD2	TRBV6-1	TGTGCCAGCAGCGGACTAGCGGGAGACGAGCAGTACTTC	CASSGLAGDEQYF
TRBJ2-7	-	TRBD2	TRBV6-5	TGTGCCAGCAGTTCTCGATGGGACTACCACCCCTACGAGCAGTACTTC	CASSSRWDYHPYEQYF
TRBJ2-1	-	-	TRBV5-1	TGCGCCAGCAGCACAAGGACTAGGGACAACAATGAGCAGTTCTTC	CASSTRTRDNNEQFF
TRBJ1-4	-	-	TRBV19	TGTGCCAGTAGTAACCTTCCGGCTAATGAAAAACTGTTTTTT	CASSNLPANEKLFF
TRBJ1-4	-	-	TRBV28	TGTGCCAGCAGTAACGAGGTGTTCCCAACTAATGAAAAACTGTTTTTT	CASSNEVFPTNEKLFF
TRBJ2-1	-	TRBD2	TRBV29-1	TGCAGCGTTGGGCGGCTAGCGGGGGGCGGTTCCTACAATGAGCAGTTCTTC	CSVGRLAGGGSYNEQFF
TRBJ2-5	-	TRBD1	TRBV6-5	TGTGCCAGGGACAGGGGAAAAGAGACCCAGTACTTC	CARDRGKETQYF
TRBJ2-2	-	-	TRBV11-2	TGTGCCAGCAGCACAAACACCGGGGAGCTGTTTTTT	CASSTNTGELFF
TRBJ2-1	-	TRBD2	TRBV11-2	TGTGCCAGCAGCGCACCGACTAGCGGGAGACGTAGCTCCTACAATGAGCAGTTCTTC	CASSAPTSGRRSSYNEQFF
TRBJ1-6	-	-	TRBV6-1	TGTGCCAGCAGTGAACAGGGATCCTCACCCCTCCACTTT	CASSEQGSSPLHF
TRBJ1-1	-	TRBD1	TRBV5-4	TGTGCCAGCAGCTCGGGGGACAGGAACACTGAAGCTTTCTTT	CASSSGDRNTEAFF
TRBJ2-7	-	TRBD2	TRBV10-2	TGCGCCAGCAGTAGGACTAGCGGGAGTTTCTACGAGCAGTACTTC	CASSRTSGSFYEQYF
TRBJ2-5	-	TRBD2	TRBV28	TGTGCCAGCAGCCATACACTAGCGGGAGGTACCCAGTACTTC	CASSHTLAGGTQYF
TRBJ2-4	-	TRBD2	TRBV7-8	TGTGCCAGCAGCTCCCTGGGTGGCGGGAGTAGGTTTGGAGCCAAAAACATTCAGTACTTC	CASSSLGGGSRFGAKNIQYF
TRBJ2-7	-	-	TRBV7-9	TGTGCCAGCAGCTTAGAACCCCCGAGCTCCTACGAGCAGTACTTC	CASSLEPPSSYEQYF
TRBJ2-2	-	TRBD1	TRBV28	TGTGCCAGCAGTGGGCTACAGGGGGACACCGGGGAGCTGTTTTTT	CASSGLQGDTGELFF
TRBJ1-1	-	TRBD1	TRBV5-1	TGCGCCAGCAGCTGGACAGGGGGGGACACTGAAGCTTTCTTT	CASSWTGGDTEAFF
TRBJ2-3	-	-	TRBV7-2	TGTGCCAGCAGCTCAGTCGCCGCGGTGTGCGGGGGCGCAGCAGATACGCAGTATTTT	CASSSVAAVCGGAADTQYF
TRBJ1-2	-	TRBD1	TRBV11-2	TGTGCCAGCAGCCGCCTGGCAGGGGGCGACTATGGCTACACCTTC	CASSRLAGGDYGYTF
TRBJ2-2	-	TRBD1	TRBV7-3	TGTGCCAGCAGCTTAAGGACAGGGATTCCCGGGGAGCTGTTTTTT	CASSLRTGIPGELFF
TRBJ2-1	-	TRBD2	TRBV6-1	TGTGCCAGCAATAGAGGGCTAGCGGGAGTCAATGAGCAGTTCTTC	CASNRGLAGVNEQFF
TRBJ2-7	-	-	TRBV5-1	TGCGCCAGCAGCTTGGGTCGGACAGCTTACGAGCAGTACTTC	CASSLGRTAYEQYF
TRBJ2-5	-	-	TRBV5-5	TGTGCCAGCAGCTTGCAGGGGTACGAGGAGACCCAGTACTTC	CASSLQGYEETQYF
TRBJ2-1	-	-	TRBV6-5	TGTGCCAGCAGTTACCTCAGGGGTACATACAATGAGCAGTTCTTC	CASSYLRGTYNEQFF
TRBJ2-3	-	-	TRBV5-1	TGCGCCAGCAGCTTGAAGGCGGGCACAGATACGCAGTATTTT	CASSLKAGTDTQYF
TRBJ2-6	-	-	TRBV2	TGTGCCAGCAGTGAGTTCAGGGATTCTGGGGCCAACGTCCTGACTTTC	CASSEFRDSGANVLTF
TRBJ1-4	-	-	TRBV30	TGTGCCTGGAGCGTTTCGGGACTCCCCGGGGGAAAACTGTTTTTT	CAWSVSGLPGGKLFF